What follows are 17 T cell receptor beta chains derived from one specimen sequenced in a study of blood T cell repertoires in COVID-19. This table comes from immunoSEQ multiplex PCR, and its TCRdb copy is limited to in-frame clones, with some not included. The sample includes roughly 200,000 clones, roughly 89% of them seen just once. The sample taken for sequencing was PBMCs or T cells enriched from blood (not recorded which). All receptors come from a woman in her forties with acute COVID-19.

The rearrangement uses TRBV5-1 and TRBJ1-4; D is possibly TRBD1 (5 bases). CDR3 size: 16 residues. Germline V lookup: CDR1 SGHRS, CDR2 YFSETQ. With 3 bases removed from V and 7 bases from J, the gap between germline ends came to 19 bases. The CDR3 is CASSSAPDRGSEKLFF. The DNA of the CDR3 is TGCGCCAGCAGCTCCGCTCCCGATCGGGGGAGTGAAAAACTGTTTTTT.

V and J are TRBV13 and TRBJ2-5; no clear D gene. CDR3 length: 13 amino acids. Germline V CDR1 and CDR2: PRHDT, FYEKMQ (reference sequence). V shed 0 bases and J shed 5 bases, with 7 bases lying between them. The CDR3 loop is CASSLGTVETQYF. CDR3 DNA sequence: TGTGCCAGCAGCTTAGGGACTGTGGAGACCCAGTACTTC.

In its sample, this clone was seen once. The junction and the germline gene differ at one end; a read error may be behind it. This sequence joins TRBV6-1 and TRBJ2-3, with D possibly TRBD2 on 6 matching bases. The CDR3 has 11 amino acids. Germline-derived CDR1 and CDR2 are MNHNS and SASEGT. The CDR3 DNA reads TGTGCCAGCAGTCAAGCGGGCACGCAGTATTTT. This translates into CASSQAGTQYF.

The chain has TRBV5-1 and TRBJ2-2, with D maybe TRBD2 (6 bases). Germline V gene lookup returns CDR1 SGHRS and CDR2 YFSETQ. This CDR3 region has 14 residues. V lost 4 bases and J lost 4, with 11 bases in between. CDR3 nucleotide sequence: TGCGCCAGCAGCCCGCGGGACCTCACCGGGGAGCTGTTTTTT. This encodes CASSPRDLTGELFF.

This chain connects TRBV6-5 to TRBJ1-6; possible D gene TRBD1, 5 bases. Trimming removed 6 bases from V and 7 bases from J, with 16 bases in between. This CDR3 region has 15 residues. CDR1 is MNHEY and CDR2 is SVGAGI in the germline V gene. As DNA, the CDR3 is TGTGCCAGCAGCAACACCGGGGGGAGGAATTCACCCCTCCACTTT. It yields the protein CASSNTGGRNSPLHF.

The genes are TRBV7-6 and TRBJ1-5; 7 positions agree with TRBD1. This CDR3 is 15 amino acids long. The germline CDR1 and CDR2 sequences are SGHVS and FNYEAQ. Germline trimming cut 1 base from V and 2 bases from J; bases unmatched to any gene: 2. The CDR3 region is CASSLGGGRNQPQHF. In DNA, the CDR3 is TGTGCCAGCAGCTTAGGAGGGGGCCGCAATCAGCCCCAGCATTTT.

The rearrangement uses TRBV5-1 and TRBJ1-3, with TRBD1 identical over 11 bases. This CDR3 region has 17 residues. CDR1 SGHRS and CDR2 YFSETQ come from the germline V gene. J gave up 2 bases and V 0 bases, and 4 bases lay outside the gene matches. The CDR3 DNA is TGCGCCAGCAGCTTGGGGACAGGGGGCAACGCTGGAAACACCATATATTTT. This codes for CASSLGTGGNAGNTIYF.

CDR3 protein: CASSPSGAQETQYF. CDR3 coding DNA: TGTGCCAGCAGCCCCTCAGGGGCCCAAGAGACCCAGTACTTC. V is TRBV9 and J is TRBJ2-5; D is possibly TRBD1 (6 bases). This CDR3 spans 14 amino acids. Germline-derived CDR1 and CDR2 are SGDLS and YYNGEE. V dropped 4 bases and J dropped 1 base, with 11 bases sitting between them.

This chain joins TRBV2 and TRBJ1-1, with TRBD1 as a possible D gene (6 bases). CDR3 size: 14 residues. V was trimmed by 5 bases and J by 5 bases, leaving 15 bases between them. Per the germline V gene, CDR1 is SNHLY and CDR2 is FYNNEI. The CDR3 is CASSRDTLRTEAFF. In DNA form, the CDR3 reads TGTGCCAGCAGTCGGGACACCCTTAGGACTGAAGCTTTCTTT. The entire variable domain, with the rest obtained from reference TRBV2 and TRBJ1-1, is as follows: EPEVTQTPSHQVTQMGQEVILRCVPISNHLYFYWYRQILGQKVEFLVSFYNNEISEKSEIFDDQFSVERPDGSNFTLKIRSTKLEDSAMYFCASSRDTLRTEAFFGQGTRLTVV.

The CDR3 DNA sequence: TGCAGCGCCCGGACAGGGGGTAATGAAAAACTGTTTTTT. It yields the protein CSARTGGNEKLFF. This rearrangement joins TRBV29-1 to TRBJ1-4; TRBD1 aligns across 10 bases. The junction had 3 bases not matched to a gene; V was cut back by 7 bases and J by 4 bases. Germline assignment: CDR1 SQVTM and CDR2 ANQGSEA. This CDR3 has 13 residues.

The CDR3 DNA reads TGTGCCATCAGCCGACTAGCGGGGGGGATAGATACGCAGTATTTT. Residues: CAISRLAGGIDTQYF. The chain links TRBV10-3 to TRBJ2-3; TRBD2 matches at 14 bases. Trimming cost V 6 bases and J 5 bases; bases outside gene matches: 4. Germline V gives CDR1 ENHRY, CDR2 SYGVKD. The CDR3 length is 15 residues.

CDR3 region: CASSRTGDNSPLHF. The CDR3 DNA is TGTGCCAGCAGCCGGACAGGGGACAATTCACCCCTCCACTTT. V and J are TRBV7-9 and TRBJ1-6; 9 bases agree with TRBD1. CDR1 SEHNR and CDR2 FQNEAQ come from the germline V gene (reference sequence). The ends lost 5 bases at V and 7 bases at J; junction bases unmatched: 3. The CDR3 is made up of 14 amino acids.

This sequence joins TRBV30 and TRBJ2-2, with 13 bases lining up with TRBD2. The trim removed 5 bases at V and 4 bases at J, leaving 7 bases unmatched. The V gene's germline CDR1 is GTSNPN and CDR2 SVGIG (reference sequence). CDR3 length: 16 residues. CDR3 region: CAWGGLAGSGTGELFF. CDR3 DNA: TGTGCCTGGGGGGGACTAGCGGGATCTGGCACCGGGGAGCTGTTTTTT.

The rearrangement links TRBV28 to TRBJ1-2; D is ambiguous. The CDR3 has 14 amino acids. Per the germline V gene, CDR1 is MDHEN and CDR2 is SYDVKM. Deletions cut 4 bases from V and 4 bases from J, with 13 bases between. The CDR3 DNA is TGTGCCAGCAGTTCTCCAGGAAGTGCCTATGGCTACACCTTC. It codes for CASSSPGSAYGYTF.

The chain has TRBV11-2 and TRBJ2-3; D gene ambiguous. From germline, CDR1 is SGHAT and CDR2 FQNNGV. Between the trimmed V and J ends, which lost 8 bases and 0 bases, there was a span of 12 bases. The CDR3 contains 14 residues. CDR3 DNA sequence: TGTGCCAGCCTCGGTTCCACTAGCACAGATACGCAGTATTTT. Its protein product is CASLGSTSTDTQYF.

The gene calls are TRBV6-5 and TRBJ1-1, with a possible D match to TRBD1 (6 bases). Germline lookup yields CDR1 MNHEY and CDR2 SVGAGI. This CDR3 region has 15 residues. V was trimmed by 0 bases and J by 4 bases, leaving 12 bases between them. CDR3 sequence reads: CASSYSVTGSTEAFF. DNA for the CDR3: TGTGCCAGCAGTTACTCCGTAACAGGGTCCACTGAAGCTTTCTTT.

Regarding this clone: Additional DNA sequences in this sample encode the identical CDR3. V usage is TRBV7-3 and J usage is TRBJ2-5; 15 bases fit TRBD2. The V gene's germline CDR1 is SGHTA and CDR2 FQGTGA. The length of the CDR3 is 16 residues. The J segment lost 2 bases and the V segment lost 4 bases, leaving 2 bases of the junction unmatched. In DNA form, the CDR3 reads TGTGCCAGCAGCTCCGGACTAGCGGGAGGGCAAGAGACCCAGTACTTC. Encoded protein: CASSSGLAGGQETQYF.